This T cell receptor (beta chain) was observed in a study of blood T cell repertoires in COVID-19. Study summary: Collection of acute and convalescent COVID-19 samples took place in the United States, Italy and Spain. PBMCs, B-cell-depleted T cells, or T cells provided the cDNA or gDNA that made up the material.

Trimming cost V 6 bases and J 8 bases, with 14 bases left between them. The CDR3 has 14 amino acids. Per germline, CDR1 MNHEY and CDR2 SVGAGI. Authors' methods: Amplification from reference gene primers served as the basis for estimated nucleated cell counts. Assay used: immunoSEQ multiplex PCR; TCRdb lists only in-frame clones, some missing. The V and J calls and clone size were taken over from that table, and D and trimming were inferred from the DNA. The sample has 200,000 or so clones; more than 80% are singletons. Input material: PBMCs or T cells enriched from blood (not recorded which). The receptor comes from a young woman in a cohort exposed to, infected with or recovered from COVID-19 (not recorded which). The chain joins TRBV6-5 to TRBJ1-6; maybe TRBD1 (5 bases). CDR3 sequence (DNA): TGTGCCAGCAGCCCCGTGAAAGGGGATTCACCCCTCCACTTT. This codes for CASSPVKGDSPLHF.